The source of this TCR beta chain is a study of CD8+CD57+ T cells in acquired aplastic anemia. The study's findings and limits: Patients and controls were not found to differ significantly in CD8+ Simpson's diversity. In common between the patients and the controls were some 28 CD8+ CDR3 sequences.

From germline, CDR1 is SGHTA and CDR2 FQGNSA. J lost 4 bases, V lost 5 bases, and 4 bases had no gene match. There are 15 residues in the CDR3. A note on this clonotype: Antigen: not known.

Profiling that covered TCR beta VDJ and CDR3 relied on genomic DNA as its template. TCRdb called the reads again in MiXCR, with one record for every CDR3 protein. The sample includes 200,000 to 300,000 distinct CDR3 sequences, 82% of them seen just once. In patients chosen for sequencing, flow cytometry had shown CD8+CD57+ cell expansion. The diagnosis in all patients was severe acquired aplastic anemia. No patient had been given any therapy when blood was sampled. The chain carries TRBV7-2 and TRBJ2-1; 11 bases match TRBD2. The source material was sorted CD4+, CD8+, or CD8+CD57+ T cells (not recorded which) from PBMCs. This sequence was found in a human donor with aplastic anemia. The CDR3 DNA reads TGTGCCAGCAGCCCCGTAGCGGGGGGGTACAATGAGCAGTTCTTC. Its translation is CASSPVAGGYNEQFF.